This T cell receptor (beta chain) was recovered during a study of post-analysis software for immune sequencing data. Across the study: Included among the disease courses, which were recorded for the cohort, were relapsing-remitting, secondary progressive and progressive-relapsing multiple sclerosis. Study conclusions and caveats: Diversity measured as normalized Chao1 was significantly lower in multiple sclerosis patients than in controls. TRBV5-6, TRBV5-1 and TRBV20-1 were among four to six TRBV segments more frequent in patients than controls. By F measure, strong co-clustering occurred among samples prepared in the same batch.

This CDR3 has 19 residues. The germline V gene has CDR1 LGHDT and CDR2 YNNKEL (reference sequence). V lost 4 bases and J lost 6; bases outside the gene matches: 20. Notes on this clonotype: Its specificity is not known.

The library was made from cDNA and included unique molecular identifiers. There were about 1 to 10 million T cells, and roughly 0.5 million cDNA molecules came from them. TCRdb independently ran MiXCR on the PCR reads; one entry per CDR3 protein. The table shows some 500,000 distinct CDR3 sequences, with 45% occurring only once. The sequence derives from a girl between 5 and 17 years old with multiple sclerosis. This chain uses TRBV3-1 with TRBJ2-5; the match to TRBD2 covers 10 bases. The specimen sequenced was blood. CDR3 in DNA: TGTGCCAGCAGCCTCCTCGGCCTAGCGGGAGCGGGCCACCTTAAGACCCAGTACTTC. The encoded protein is CASSLLGLAGAGHLKTQYF.